This T cell receptor beta chain was recovered during a study of naive and memory T cell subsets. A few counts support this clonotype. The V and J ends lost 4 bases and 4 bases, in that order; junction bases with no gene match: 3. This CDR3 comprises 14 residues. Germline V gene sequence: CDR1 KGHDR, CDR2 SFDVKD. An equimolar mix of two oligonucleotides served as the beta constant-region primer for TRBC1 and TRBC2. The cDNA 3' end received a ligated single-stranded oligonucleotide carrying the SP2 primer and a 12-nucleotide UMI. TCRdb re-analysed the UMI-ligation and nested PCR reads in MiXCR, keeping a single row per CDR3 protein. Of tens of thousands of distinct CDR3 sequences in the sample, 10% to 15% were seen once.

Material for sequencing was central memory CD4+ T cells from blood. V and J are TRBV24-1 and TRBJ1-2, with 9 nucleotides matching TRBD1. The TCR was taken from a human donor in good health. The CDR3 DNA sequence: TGTGCCACCAGTGACCCGGACAGGGGCTATGGCTACACCTTC. It yields the protein CATSDPDRGYGYTF.